This T cell receptor (beta chain) came from a study of T cell responses to AZD1222 COVID-19 vaccine (dated by TCRdb to the early 2020s). About the study as a whole: A total of around 240 trial participants underwent TCR sequencing, of whom approximately 210 received two doses of AZD1222 and about 25 received two doses of the MenACWY control vaccine. Enrollment into the trials was organized by age into subgroups of 18-55, 56-69 and 70-plus years, and those subgroups contained approximately 150, 30 and 60 TCR-sequenced participants, respectively.

In regard to this clone: Its cognate antigen has yet to be identified. No quality values exist for individual bases; no much larger clone is one base distant.

Trimming removed 0 bases from V and 5 bases from J, leaving 12 bases between the germline ends. Taken from cysteine to phenylalanine, the CDR3 has 14 residues. Only the CDR3 DNA is retained, 42 bases long and in frame from the first base. The germline V gene (reference sequence) provides CDR1 SGHNT and CDR2 YYREEE. The sample's time point label, in plain terms: about 28 days (+/-7) after the second vaccine dose. Reading the label with the study, this specimen's treatment or condition is: meningococcal conjugate vaccine given as trial control. Vaccinee samples came from UK trials COV001 and COV002, including a single-blind randomized controlled phase 2/3 trial of AZD1222 (ChAdOx1 nCoV-19) in healthy adults. Trial participant PBMC samples were collected at day 0 and day 28 after the second dose for TCRbeta chain sequencing. Study-level results and caveats: The 56-69-year group was small, and its depth increase did not reach significance, likely because of low power. No day 14 peak-response samples were available, so repertoires were characterized only after the peak T cell response. A significant rise in spike-specific TCR breadth and depth was observed after two AZD1222 doses relative to day 0 and relative to MenACWY recipients. The vaccine-associated CD4 TCRs covered the entire spike protein, and the dominant responses fell in regions 160-218 and 743-854. Reportedly, close to half of the unique spike-specific TCRs recognized epitopes lying outside the regions that are mutated in the B.1.351 and B.1.1.7 variants. Conclusions about previously exposed vaccinees were limited because only six or seven AZD1222 recipients were SARS-CoV-2 seropositive at baseline. Most participants were white British and females outnumbered males, and the authors suggested that clonal diversity may have been underestimated.

The CDR3 regions of human TCRbeta chains were analyzed by immunosequencing. From the authors' description of their analysis: Repertoire TCRs were matched against a reference library of SARS-CoV-2-specific TCRs generated with the MIRA antigen-specificity platform. Breadth was defined as the fraction of unique TCRs that were SARS-CoV-2-associated, and depth was defined as the fraction of total T cells that were SARS-CoV-2-associated. Using the MIRA data, each spike-specific TCR was mapped to the spike region that the TCR reacts to and placed in a CD4 or CD8 class. Log10-transformed breadth and depth values were compared by one-way ANOVA with Sidak's multiple comparisons tests. The table was pulled from immuneACCESS by TCRdb, which kept in-frame rearrangements only. Such tables lose some clones; where checked, under half of the loss comes from unresolved V genes, and the rest has no known cause. From that table come the V and J calls and clone size; the DNA was used to work out D and trimming. In this sample the table shows 150,000 to 200,000 clones, 75% to 90% of which occur a single time. Jointly, the top ten make up roughly 4% of the sample.

This specimen was peripheral blood, taken 28 days after the second dose of the MenACWY control vaccine. This clonotype was obtained from an adult who received the MenACWY meningococcal vaccine as a control. The V and J segments used are TRBV5-4 and TRBJ2-7; possibly the D gene is TRBD2, per 7 matching bases. The bases read TGTGCCAGCAGCTTGGTCGGGGGGCGCAACGAGCAGTACTTC. Its protein is CASSLVGGRNEQYF.